These 10 T cell receptor beta chains came from one sample sequenced in a study of CD8+ T cells in alopecia areata. RNA was extracted and reverse transcribed into cDNA as the sequencing template. Only in-frame clones appear in the TCRdb table, and some are missing; sequencing was by immunoSEQ multiplex PCR. Here the sample spans 150,000 to 200,000 clones, 50% to 75% being singletons. The specimen comprised CD4+ T cells sorted from blood, sampled at week 0. The receptors shown here come from a human donor with alopecia areata.

J is TRBJ1-6 and V is TRBV2, with D maybe TRBD1 (6 bases). V lost 10 bases, J lost 7 bases, and 11 bases lay in between. CDR3 length equals 12 residues. Germline V gene sequence: CDR1 SNHLY, CDR2 FYNNEI. CDR3: CATRTGNSPLHF. The CDR3 DNA sequence: TGTGCCACCCGAACAGGGAATTCACCCCTCCACTTT.

For the CDR3, the DNA is TGTGCCAGCAGTTCCCCAGGGACAGCTCAAGAGACCCAGTACTTC. Translation gives CASSSPGTAQETQYF. The chain uses TRBV6-5 and TRBJ2-5; 7 bases map to TRBD1. This CDR3 spans 15 amino acids. Germline CDR1 MNHEY, CDR2 SVGAGI. With V trimmed by 4 bases and J by 2 bases, 7 bases remained unmatched.

The chain combines TRBV29-1 with TRBJ1-3, with D unresolved. V was trimmed by 4 bases and J by 4 bases, leaving 14 bases between them. The CDR3 has 14 amino acids. In germline, CDR1 is SQVTM, CDR2 ANQGSEA. The CDR3 here is CSVVAGSTGNTIYF. CDR3 nucleotide sequence: TGCAGCGTTGTAGCGGGCTCGACCGGAAACACCATATATTTT.

The V call is TRBV23-1, the J call TRBJ1-5; D is possibly TRBD1 (6 bases). TRBV23-1 is an open reading frame, and its role is uncertain. The CDR3 extends over 17 amino acids. Trimming took 6 bases from V and 0 from J, leaving 18 bases between them. In DNA, the CDR3 is TGCGCCAGCAGGTTACCCCGGGACATATATAGCAATCAGCCCCAGCATTTT. Amino acid sequence: CASRLPRDIYSNQPQHF.

The rearrangement joins TRBV29-1 to TRBJ2-6; no firm D call. V was cut by 4 bases and J by 4 bases, with 11 bases left in between. Germline V gene data show CDR1 as SQVTM and CDR2 as ANQGSEA. The CDR3 loop spans 14 amino acids. In DNA form, the CDR3 reads TGCAGCGTTGTTATGTTTGGGGGGGCCAACGTCCTGACTTTC. Translating gives CSVVMFGGANVLTF.

This clone occurred a few times. V is TRBV9 and J is TRBJ1-4; the match to TRBD1 covers 9 bases. Germline CDR1 is SGDLS and CDR2 is YYNGEE. The CDR3 runs to 15 residues. The trim removed 3 bases at V and 6 bases at J, leaving 6 bases unmatched. The CDR3 reads CASSDSGQGDEKLFF. The CDR3 DNA reads TGTGCCAGCAGCGACTCGGGACAGGGTGATGAAAAACTGTTTTTT. The whole variable domain, filled in from reference TRBV9 and TRBJ1-4, reads DSGVTQTPKHLITATGQRVTLRCSPRSGDLSVYWYQQSLDQGLQFLIQYYNGEERAKGNILERFSAQQFPDLHSELNLSSLELGDSALYFCASSDSGQGDEKLFFGSGTQLSVL.

For this clone: Other DNA variants within this sample encode the same CDR3. V gene TRBV7-9 combines with J gene TRBJ1-2; D gene uncertain. The V end was cut by 5 bases, the J end by 5 bases, with 12 bases between. Germline assignment: CDR1 SEHNR and CDR2 FQNEAQ (reference sequence). The CDR3 is 13 amino acids. The CDR3 DNA follows: TGTGCCAGCAGCCTGGACGGAGGTTATGGCTACACCTTC. This sequence encodes CASSLDGGYGYTF.

CDR3 protein: CASSQAHDRGFTYEQYF. DNA of the CDR3: TGTGCCAGCAGCCAAGCCCATGACAGGGGGTTTACCTACGAGCAGTACTTC. The rearrangement uses TRBV14 and TRBJ2-7; 9 positions agree with TRBD1. V lost 1 base and J lost 2; bases outside the gene matches: 9. The germline V gene encodes CDR1 SGHDN and CDR2 FVKESK. The CDR3 runs 17 residues. The variable domain in full, completed from reference TRBV14 and TRBJ2-7, reads EAGVTQFPSHSVIEKGQTVTLRCDPISGHDNLYWYRRVMGKEIKFLLHFVKESKQDESGMPNNRFLAERTGGTYSTLKVQPAELEDSGVYFCASSQAHDRGFTYEQYFGPGTRLTVT.

On this clone: Other DNA sequences in the same sample also yield this CDR3. The V call is TRBV5-6, the J call TRBJ1-1; 7 bases align to TRBD1. CDR1 is SGHDT and CDR2 is YYEEEE in the germline V gene. The CDR3 contains 13 residues. V shed 2 bases and J 3 bases; nucleotides not matched to a gene: 1. The CDR3 DNA follows: TGTGCCAGCAGCTTCGACAGGGACACTGAAGCTTTCTTT. This encodes CASSFDRDTEAFF. Based on the CDR3 plus reference TRBV5-6 and TRBJ1-1, the full variable domain is DAGVTQSPTHLIKTRGQQVTLRCSPKSGHDTVSWYQQALGQGPQFIFQYYEEEERQRGNFPDRFSGHQFPNYSSELNVNALLLGDSALYLCASSFDRDTEAFFGQGTRLTVV.

The rearrangement links TRBV29-1 to TRBJ1-4; 7 positions match TRBD1. The CDR3 runs to 14 residues. With V trimmed by 7 bases and J by 7 bases, 12 bases remained unmatched. The germline V gene has CDR1 SQVTM and CDR2 ANQGSEA. CDR3 DNA sequence: TGCAGCGCAAGAAAATCAGGGGGGGCTGAAAAACTGTTTTTT. Residues: CSARKSGGAEKLFF.